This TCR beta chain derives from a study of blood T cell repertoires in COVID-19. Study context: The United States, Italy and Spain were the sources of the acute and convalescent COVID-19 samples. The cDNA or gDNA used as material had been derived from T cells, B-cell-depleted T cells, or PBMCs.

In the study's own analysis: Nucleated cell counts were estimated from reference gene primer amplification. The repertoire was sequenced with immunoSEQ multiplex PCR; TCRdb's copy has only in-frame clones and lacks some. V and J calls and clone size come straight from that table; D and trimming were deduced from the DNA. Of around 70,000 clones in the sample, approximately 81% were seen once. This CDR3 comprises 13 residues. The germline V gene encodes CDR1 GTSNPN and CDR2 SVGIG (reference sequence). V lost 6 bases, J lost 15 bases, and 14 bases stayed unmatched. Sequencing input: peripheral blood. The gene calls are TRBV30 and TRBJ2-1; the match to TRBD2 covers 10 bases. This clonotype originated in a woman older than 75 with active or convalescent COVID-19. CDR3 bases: TGTGCCTGCCGAGAGGTCCTAGCGGGAGTGCGGTTCTTC. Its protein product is CACREVLAGVRFF.